The rows below give T cell receptor beta chains drawn from one sample of a study of blood T cell repertoires in COVID-19. This table comes from immunoSEQ multiplex PCR, and its TCRdb copy is limited to in-frame clones, with some not included. Of about 150,000 clones in the sample, roughly 93% were seen once. The material sequenced was peripheral blood. Receptors were obtained from a man younger than 35 with COVID-19, enrolled during active disease. The CDR3 runs from the conserved cysteine through the conserved F or W. D genes are given only for firm matches. Some rows have no size entry. The others give once, few or many, or a class for an expanded clone.

CDR3aa	CDR3nt	j_gene	d_gene	abundance	v_gene
CASSLERFMNTEAFF	TGCGCCAGCAGCTTGGAGAGGTTCATGAACACTGAAGCTTTCTTT	TRBJ1-1	.	.	TRBV5-1
CSASLGSGANVLTF	TGCAGCGCCAGTCTCGGGTCTGGGGCCAACGTCCTGACTTTC	TRBJ2-6	.	.	TRBV29-1
CASSMDGDYTEAFF	TGTGCCAGTAGTATGGACGGGGATTACACTGAAGCTTTCTTT	TRBJ1-1	.	few	TRBV19
CASSHPQGLAAPEQYF	TGTGCCAGCAGCCACCCCCAAGGACTAGCGGCCCCCGAGCAGTACTTC	TRBJ2-7	TRBD2	.	TRBV9
CASTGSVGAGNTIYF	TGTGCCAGTACCGGCTCGGTAGGGGCTGGAAACACCATATATTTT	TRBJ1-3	.	.	TRBV19
CASSWYIGGNEQFF	TGTGCCAGCAGTTGGTACATCGGGGGCAATGAGCAGTTCTTC	TRBJ2-1	.	.	TRBV27
CASSEHRGPTGELFF	TGTGCCAGCAGCGAACACAGGGGGCCCACCGGGGAGCTGTTTTTT	TRBJ2-2	TRBD1	.	TRBV7-2
CASSPTRNYGYTF	TGTGCCAGCAGCCCAACCAGGAATTATGGCTACACCTTC	TRBJ1-2	.	.	TRBV7-9
CSVEGAGAGTDTQYF	TGCAGCGTTGAAGGAGCGGGCGCCGGCACAGATACGCAGTATTTT	TRBJ2-3	.	.	TRBV29-1
CASSDGSIELF	TGTGCCAGCAGTGACGGGTCAATCGAGCTCTTC	TRBJ2-1	.	.	TRBV2